The rows below give T cell receptor beta chains drawn from one sample of a study of T cells in Graves' hyperthyroidism and ophthalmopathy. TCRdb itself ran the multiplex PCR reads through MiXCR, one entry per CDR3 protein. The data show over 450,000 distinct CDR3 sequences, approximately 15% seen once. Sequencing was carried out using blood. Receptor source: a woman under 30 with Graves' hyperthyroidism. The CDR3 runs from the conserved cysteine through the conserved F or W. A D gene is named only where the DNA matches it firmly. Not every row has a clone size; where given, it reads once, few, many or a size class.

V gene	CDR3 length	clone size	J gene	D gene	CDR3 DNA	CDR3 protein
TRBV7-6	14	few	TRBJ2-3	TRBD2	TGTGCCAGCAGCTTAGCGGGAGGGATAGATACGCAGTATTTT	CASSLAGGIDTQYF
TRBV9	16	few	TRBJ2-3	TRBD2	TGTGCCAGCAGCTTAAGCCCAGCGGGAGGAACAGATACGCAGTATTTT	CASSLSPAGGTDTQYF
TRBV20-1	14	few	TRBJ2-5	NA	TGCAGTGCTAGAGAATTTCGAGGGGGGGGAGCCCAGTACTTC	CSAREFRGGGAQYF
TRBV7-9	14	many	TRBJ2-3	TRBD1	TGTGCCAGCAGCTTGGGACAGCAGCAAGATACGCAGTATTTT	CASSLGQQQDTQYF
TRBV11-3	18	many	TRBJ2-1	TRBD2	TGTGCCAGCAGCTCGACGTCCAGCGGGAGGTTCTCCTACAATGAGCAGTTCTTC	CASSSTSSGRFSYNEQFF
TRBV7-3	14	many	TRBJ2-1	TRBD1	TGTGCCAGCAGCCCCCGGGACAGTTACAATGAGCAGTTCTTC	CASSPRDSYNEQFF
TRBV4-1	14	few	TRBJ1-5	TRBD1	TGCGCCAGCAGCCAGCAGACAGGGGTTCAGCCCCAGCATTTT	CASSQQTGVQPQHF
TRBV7-9	12	NA	TRBJ1-5	NA	TGTGCCAGCACGAGGGGAGATCAGCCCCAGCATTTT	CASTRGDQPQHF
TRBV12-3/TRBV12-4	11	NA	TRBJ1-6	NA	TGTGCCAGCACCTTGACAGGACCCCTCCACTTT	CASTLTGPLHF
TRBV5-1	15	many	TRBJ1-2	NA	TGCGCCAGCAGCCAGAATCCTGGGGCTCCCTATGGCTACACCTTC	CASSQNPGAPYGYTF